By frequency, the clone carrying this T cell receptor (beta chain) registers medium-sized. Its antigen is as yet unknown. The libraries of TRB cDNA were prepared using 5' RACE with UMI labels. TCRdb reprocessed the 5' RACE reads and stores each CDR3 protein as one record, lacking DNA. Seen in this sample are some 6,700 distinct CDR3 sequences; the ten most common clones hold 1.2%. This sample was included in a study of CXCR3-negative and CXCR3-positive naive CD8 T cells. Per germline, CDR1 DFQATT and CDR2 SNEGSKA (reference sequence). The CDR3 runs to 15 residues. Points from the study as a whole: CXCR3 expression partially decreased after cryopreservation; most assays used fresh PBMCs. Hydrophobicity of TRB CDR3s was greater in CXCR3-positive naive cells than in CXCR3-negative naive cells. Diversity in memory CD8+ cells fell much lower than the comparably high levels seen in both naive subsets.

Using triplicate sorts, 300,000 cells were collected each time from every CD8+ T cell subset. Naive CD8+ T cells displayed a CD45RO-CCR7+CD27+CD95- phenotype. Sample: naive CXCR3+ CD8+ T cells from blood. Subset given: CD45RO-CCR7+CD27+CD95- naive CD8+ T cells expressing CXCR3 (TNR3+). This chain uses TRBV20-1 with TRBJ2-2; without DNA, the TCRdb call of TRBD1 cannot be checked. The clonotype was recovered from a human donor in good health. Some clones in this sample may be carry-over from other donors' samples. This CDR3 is CSASAQGRYTGELFF.